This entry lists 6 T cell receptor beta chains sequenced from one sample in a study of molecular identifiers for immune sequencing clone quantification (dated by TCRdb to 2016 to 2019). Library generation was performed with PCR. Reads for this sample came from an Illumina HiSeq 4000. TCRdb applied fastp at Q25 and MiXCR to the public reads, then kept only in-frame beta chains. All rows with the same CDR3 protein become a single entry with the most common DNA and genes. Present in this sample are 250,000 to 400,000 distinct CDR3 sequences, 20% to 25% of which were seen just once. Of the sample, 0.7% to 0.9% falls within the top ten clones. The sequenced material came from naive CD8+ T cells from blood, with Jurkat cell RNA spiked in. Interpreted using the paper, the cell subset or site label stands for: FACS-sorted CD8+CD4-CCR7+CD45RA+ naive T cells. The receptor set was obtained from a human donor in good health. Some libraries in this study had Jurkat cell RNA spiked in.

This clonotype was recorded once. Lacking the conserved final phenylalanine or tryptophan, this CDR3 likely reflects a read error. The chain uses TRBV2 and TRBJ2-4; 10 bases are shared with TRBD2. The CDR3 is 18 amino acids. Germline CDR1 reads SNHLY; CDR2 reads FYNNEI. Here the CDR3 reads CASSEKAGGPQAKSIQYL. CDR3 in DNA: TGTGCCAGCAGTGAAAAAGCGGGGGGGCCCCAAGCCAAAAGCATTCAGTACCTC.

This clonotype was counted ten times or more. In DNA form, the CDR3 reads TGTGCCAGCAGCGATACGGGACCCTGGGATGGCCAGTACTTC. Residues: CASSDTGPWDGQYF. The rearrangement uses TRBV6-5 and TRBJ2-5; either TRBD1 or TRBD2 may fit D (5 bases each). This CDR3 has 14 amino acids. The germline V gene has CDR1 MNHEY and CDR2 SVGAGI. The V end lost 6 bases, the J end lost 10 bases, and 21 bases lay between the germline ends.

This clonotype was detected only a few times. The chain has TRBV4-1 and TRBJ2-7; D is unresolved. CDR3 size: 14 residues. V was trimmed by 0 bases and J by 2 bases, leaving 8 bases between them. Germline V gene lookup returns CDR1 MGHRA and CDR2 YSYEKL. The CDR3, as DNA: TGCGCCAGCAGCCAAGACCGGGCGCCCTACGAGCAGTACTTC. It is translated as CASSQDRAPYEQYF.

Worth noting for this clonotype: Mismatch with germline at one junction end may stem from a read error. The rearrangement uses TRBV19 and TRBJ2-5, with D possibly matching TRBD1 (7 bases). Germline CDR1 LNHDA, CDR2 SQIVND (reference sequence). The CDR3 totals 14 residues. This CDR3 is CASSGPGGQGTQYF. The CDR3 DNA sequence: TGTGCCAGTAGTGGTCCAGGGGGGCAAGGGACCCAGTACTTC.

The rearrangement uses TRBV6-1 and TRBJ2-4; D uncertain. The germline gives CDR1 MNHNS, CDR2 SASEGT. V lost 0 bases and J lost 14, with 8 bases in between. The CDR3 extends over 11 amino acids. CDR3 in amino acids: CASSEAGGEYF. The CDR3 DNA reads TGTGCCAGCAGTGAAGCGGGCGGCGAGTACTTC.

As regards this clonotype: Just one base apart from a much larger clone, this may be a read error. The CDR3 DNA is TGTGCCAGCAGTCCGTTCTCTGGGGCCAACGCCCTGACTTTC. This sequence encodes CASSPFSGANALTF. The chain is built from TRBV27 and TRBJ2-6; possibly TRBD1 for D (5 bases). The CDR3 is 14 amino acids. CDR1 MNHEY and CDR2 SMNVEV come from the germline V gene (reference sequence).